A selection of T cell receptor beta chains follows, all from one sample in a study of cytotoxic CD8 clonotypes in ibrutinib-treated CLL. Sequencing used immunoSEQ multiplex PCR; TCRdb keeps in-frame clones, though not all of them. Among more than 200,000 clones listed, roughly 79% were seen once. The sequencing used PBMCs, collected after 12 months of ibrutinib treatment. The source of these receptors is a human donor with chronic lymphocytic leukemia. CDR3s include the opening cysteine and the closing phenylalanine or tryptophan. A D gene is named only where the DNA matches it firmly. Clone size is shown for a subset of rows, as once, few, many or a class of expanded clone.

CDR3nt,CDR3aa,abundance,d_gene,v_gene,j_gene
TGTGCCAGCAGCTTAGCGCTAGGAGGCTGGGGGCACACCTACGAGCAGTACTTC,CASSLALGGWGHTYEQYF,-,-,TRBV7-9,TRBJ2-7
TGCGCCAGCAGCGTCGACGGCGGGACAGAGCATGGCTACACCTTC,CASSVDGGTEHGYTF,few,TRBD1,TRBV5-1,TRBJ1-2
TGTGCCAGCACCCGGGCGACTTCAGCGAACTATGGCTACACCTTC,CASTRATSANYGYTF,-,-,TRBV11-2,TRBJ1-2
TGTGCCACCAGCAGAATAACAGATGACTATGGCTACACCTTC,CATSRITDDYGYTF,-,-,TRBV15,TRBJ1-2
TGTGCCAGCAGCTTAAGTGTCGCTGGAGAGACCCAGTACTTC,CASSLSVAGETQYF,once,-,TRBV11-3,TRBJ2-5
TGTGCCAGCAGTGATTCCGGACTAGAGGTCTTCTTC,CASSDSGLEVFF,-,TRBD2,TRBV2,TRBJ2-1
TGTGCCAGCAGCTTATTCGACAGGAACACCGGGGAGCTGTTTTTT,CASSLFDRNTGELFF,-,-,TRBV5-6,TRBJ2-2
TGTGCCAGCAGCATGGGGACCTTTTTTGAAGCTTTCTTT,CASSMGTFFEAFF,-,-,TRBV28,TRBJ1-1
TGTGCCAGCAGCTTAAGACAGCCTAATGAAAAACTGTTTTTT,CASSLRQPNEKLFF,once,-,TRBV7-6,TRBJ1-4
TGTGCCAGCAGCGTAGAAGTCCCCGGGGAGCTGTTTTTT,CASSVEVPGELFF,-,-,TRBV9,TRBJ2-2
TGCGCCAGCAGCCTGCCGGGGGGCGGAGAGACCCAGTACTTC,CASSLPGGGETQYF,-,-,TRBV4-1,TRBJ2-5
TGTGCCAGCAGCTTGCCTGCAGGGAGAGAGACCCAGTACTTC,CASSLPAGRETQYF,-,-,TRBV5-6,TRBJ2-5
TGTGCCAGCAGCCGACTAGCGGGACAAGAGACCCAGTACTTC,CASSRLAGQETQYF,-,TRBD2,TRBV11-1,TRBJ2-5
TGTGCCAGCAGTTCCGTTCGGGGGCGGGAGCTGTTTTTT,CASSSVRGRELFF,-,-,TRBV7-9,TRBJ2-2
TGTGCCAGCAGCTTAGGAGGGAACACTGAAGCTTTCTTT,CASSLGGNTEAFF,-,-,TRBV11-2,TRBJ1-1
TGTGCCAGCAGTGACGAGGCTTTGGGTTTCGGACCAGCTTTCTTT,CASSDEALGFGPAFF,-,-,TRBV6-4,TRBJ1-1
TGTGCCACCAGCGGACGACAGGGGGCTCCCGATACGCAGTATTTT,CATSGRQGAPDTQYF,-,TRBD1,TRBV15,TRBJ2-3
TGTGCCAGCAGCTTTACGGCAGCGAACACCGGGGAGCTGTTTTTT,CASSFTAANTGELFF,-,-,TRBV7-8,TRBJ2-2
TGTGCCAGCAGCTTAGACGGATTTAGCACAGATACGCAGTATTTT,CASSLDGFSTDTQYF,-,-,TRBV7-9,TRBJ2-3
TGTGCCAGCAGCGTAGAGGGTTACACTGAAGCTTTCTTT,CASSVEGYTEAFF,-,-,TRBV9,TRBJ1-1
TGTGCAAGTCGCTCTATCCGGGGGGCTAGCACAGATACGCAGTATTTT,CASRSIRGASTDTQYF,-,-,TRBV12-2,TRBJ2-3
TGTGCCAGCAGCTTAGGGGCCGGGGCAGAGTCCTTTAGCAATCAGCCCCAGCATTTT,CASSLGAGAESFSNQPQHF,-,-,TRBV7-6,TRBJ1-5
TGTGCCACGGGGGGGCAGGGGAGCTCCTACAATGAGCAGTTCTTC,CATGGQGSSYNEQFF,-,TRBD2,TRBV2,TRBJ2-1
TGTGCCAGCAGTTCCCGCCCCGGACAGTTGAACACTGAAGCTTTCTTT,CASSSRPGQLNTEAFF,-,-,TRBV28,TRBJ1-1
TGTGCCAGCAGTTTAGGGGCATGGCGAAACTCTGGAAACACCATATATTTT,CASSLGAWRNSGNTIYF,-,-,TRBV28,TRBJ1-3
TGTGCCAGCAGTGAGGAGCCCGGCTGGACTGAAGCTTTCTTT,CASSEEPGWTEAFF,-,-,TRBV6-4,TRBJ1-1
TGTGCCAGCAGTGATGAAGGGACAGGGTACTATGGCTACACCTTC,CASSDEGTGYYGYTF,once,TRBD1,TRBV25-1,TRBJ1-2
TGTGCCAGCAGCCGCCCCGGGGACTATGGCTACACCTTC,CASSRPGDYGYTF,-,-,TRBV5-8,TRBJ1-2
TGCAGCGTCGGGACCTTGAGCAGTGAGCAGTTCTTC,CSVGTLSSEQFF,-,-,TRBV29-1,TRBJ2-1
TGTGCCAGCTCGGGGGCTGCCTCCTACGAGCAGTACTTC,CASSGAASYEQYF,-,-,TRBV18,TRBJ2-7
TGTGCCAGCAGCTTATCAGGGGCTCAGTACTTC,CASSLSGAQYF,-,-,TRBV7-9,TRBJ2-7
TGTGCCAGCAGTCGACAGTATGAGCAGTTCTTC,CASSRQYEQFF,-,-,TRBV7-2,TRBJ2-1
TGTGCCAGCAGTCCAGCAGGACTCTACTCCTACAATGAGCAGTTCTTC,CASSPAGLYSYNEQFF,few,-,TRBV27,TRBJ2-1
TGTGCCAGCAGTGCGGTTCTCAATGAGCAGTTCTTC,CASSAVLNEQFF,many,-,TRBV2,TRBJ2-1
TGCGCCAGCCGGTTAGCGGGAGGGAACGAGCAGTACTTC,CASRLAGGNEQYF,-,TRBD2,TRBV10-2,TRBJ2-7
TGTTCATCCGGGGACATTACTTACGAGCAGTACTTC,CSSGDITYEQYF,-,-,TRBV6-6,TRBJ2-7
TGTGCCAGCCAACAGGGGGCTGGGGATACGCAGTATTTT,CASQQGAGDTQYF,-,TRBD1,TRBV9,TRBJ2-3
TGCGCCAGCAGCCAGAGAGTGGGGCAGGGGGGTTTCTATGGCTACACCTTC,CASSQRVGQGGFYGYTF,-,TRBD1,TRBV4-1,TRBJ1-2
TGTGCCAGCAGCTTGCAACCGGGACAGAACAATGAGCAGTTCTTC,CASSLQPGQNNEQFF,few,TRBD1,TRBV7-6,TRBJ2-1
TGTGCCAGTGGAGACAGGGCGAACACCGGGGAGCTGTTTTTT,CASGDRANTGELFF,-,TRBD1,TRBV19,TRBJ2-2
TGTGCCAGCAGCTCGCGACTAGCGGGGCGGTTGGGAGAGACCCAGTACTTC,CASSSRLAGRLGETQYF,-,TRBD2,TRBV7-2,TRBJ2-5
TGTGCCACCAGCAGAGTAGGGCTAGCCGTGGATGAGCAGTTCTTC,CATSRVGLAVDEQFF,-,-,TRBV15,TRBJ2-1
TGTGCCAGCAGTTACTCGAGGCAGGTCTATGGCTACACCTTC,CASSYSRQVYGYTF,-,-,TRBV6-5,TRBJ1-2
TGCACCAGCAGCCAAGATCTCAGGACGGAAGAGACCCAGTACTTC,CTSSQDLRTEETQYF,once,-,TRBV1,TRBJ2-5
TGTGCCATCACCCTAGCGGCGACAGATACGCAGTATTTT,CAITLAATDTQYF,-,TRBD2,TRBV10-3,TRBJ2-3
TGTGCCAGCAGCCTTCTCGGGGGGCGGGCGCGGGGCTACACCTTC,CASSLLGGRARGYTF,-,-,TRBV5-6,TRBJ1-2
TGTGCCAGTAGTATAGTTTTCAGGGACTACGAGCAGTACTTC,CASSIVFRDYEQYF,-,-,TRBV19,TRBJ2-7
TGTGCCACCAGCAGAGGCTACGAGCAGTACTTC,CATSRGYEQYF,-,-,TRBV15,TRBJ2-7
TGTGCCAGCAGTGACGCGGGGGGCCCGGGCAATGAGCAGTTCTTC,CASSDAGGPGNEQFF,-,TRBD2,TRBV25-1,TRBJ2-1
TGTGCCAGCAGCGTAGGACAGGGTAACACTGAAGCTTTCTTT,CASSVGQGNTEAFF,-,TRBD1,TRBV9,TRBJ1-1
TGTGCCAGCAGCCCGGGACTAGGGGTGGATACGCAGTATTTT,CASSPGLGVDTQYF,-,TRBD2,TRBV13,TRBJ2-3
TGTGCCAGTAGTATTCCGGGGAATAACTATGGCTACACCTTC,CASSIPGNNYGYTF,-,-,TRBV19,TRBJ1-2